These T cell receptor beta chains were read from a single sample in a study of T cells in localized non-small cell lung cancer. Only in-frame clones appear in the TCRdb table, and some are missing; sequencing was by immunoSEQ multiplex PCR. The sample yields about 40,000 clones, 90% to 95% seen once. The starting material was PBMCs, obtained before any cancer treatment. The receptors here all came from a woman aged 35 to 70 with stage II lung adenocarcinoma. CDR3s include the opening cysteine and the closing phenylalanine or tryptophan. The D gene is left open where the match is weak. Some rows mark clone size as missing; the rest say once, few, many or name a class of expanded clone.

V gene	D gene	clone size	J gene	CDR3 protein	CDR3 DNA
TRBV2	NA	NA	TRBJ2-1	CATKFYNEQFF	TGTGCCACCAAATTCTACAATGAGCAGTTCTTC
TRBV6-5	TRBD1	NA	TRBJ1-5	CASRTRDSSNQPQHF	TGTGCCAGCAGAACAAGGGACAGCTCCAATCAGCCCCAGCATTTT
TRBV11-3	TRBD2	once	TRBJ2-1	CASSLGLARNEQFF	TGTGCCAGCAGCCTGGGACTAGCGAGGAATGAGCAGTTCTTC
TRBV2	NA	NA	TRBJ1-4	CASTPRETNEKLFF	TGTGCCAGCACCCCCAGGGAAACTAATGAAAAACTGTTTTTT
TRBV7-3	NA	NA	TRBJ2-2	CASSFGGNSGELFF	TGTGCCAGCAGCTTTGGGGGGAACTCCGGGGAGCTGTTTTTT
TRBV2	NA	NA	TRBJ2-5	CARLDGEETQYF	TGTGCCAGATTGGACGGAGAAGAGACCCAGTACTTC
TRBV5-6	TRBD1	few	TRBJ2-5	CASSYPRTGKETQYF	TGTGCCAGCAGCTACCCCAGGACAGGGAAAGAGACCCAGTACTTC
TRBV5-6	TRBD2	NA	TRBJ2-4	CASSMTSGTSGLDIQYF	TGTGCCAGCAGCATGACTAGCGGGACGTCGGGCCTGGACATTCAGTACTTC
TRBV29-1	NA	NA	TRBJ1-1	CSVVVAVNEAFF	TGCAGCGTTGTTGTTGCGGTTAATGAAGCTTTCTTT
TRBV5-1	NA	NA	TRBJ2-7	CASSYRPNYEQYF	TGCGCCAGCAGCTACCGGCCTAACTACGAGCAGTACTTC
TRBV4-2	TRBD1	NA	TRBJ2-6	CASSQGTGGSGANVLTF	TGTGCCAGCAGCCAGGGGACAGGGGGCTCTGGGGCCAACGTCCTGACTTTC
TRBV19	NA	NA	TRBJ2-7	CASSIGTGEGDEQYF	TGTGCCAGTAGCATAGGGACGGGTGAAGGCGACGAGCAGTACTTC
TRBV19	TRBD1	NA	TRBJ1-4	CASSIGGTGATNEKLFF	TGTGCCAGTAGTATCGGTGGGACAGGGGCAACTAATGAAAAACTGTTTTTT
TRBV28	NA	NA	TRBJ2-3	CASRPVSDSTDTQYF	TGTGCCAGCAGGCCTGTGTCGGATAGCACAGATACGCAGTATTTT
TRBV6-1	TRBD1	NA	TRBJ1-2	CASSKPGQVSNGYTF	TGTGCCAGCAGTAAACCGGGACAGGTTTCCAATGGCTACACCTTC
TRBV7-2	NA	once	TRBJ2-2	CASSLHSTRATGELFF	TGTGCCAGCAGCTTACATTCGACTAGAGCTACCGGGGAGCTGTTTTTT
TRBV23-1	NA	NA	TRBJ1-3	CASTPYNGDSGNTIYF	TGCGCCAGCACCCCCTATAATGGTGACTCTGGAAACACCATATATTTT
TRBV18	NA	once	TRBJ2-5	CASSPIDETQYF	TGTGCCAGCTCACCGATCGACGAGACCCAGTACTTC
TRBV28	NA	NA	TRBJ2-1	CATQGLNEQFF	TGTGCCACACAGGGTCTGAATGAGCAGTTCTTC
TRBV5-1	TRBD1	NA	TRBJ2-1	CASEKTGGYDEQFF	TGCGCCAGCGAGAAAACAGGGGGCTACGATGAGCAGTTCTTC
TRBV6-5	NA	few	TRBJ2-5	CASSSEETQYF	TGTGCCAGCAGCTCGGAAGAGACCCAGTACTTC
TRBV5-6	NA	once	TRBJ2-7	CASSSQDFYEQYF	TGTGCCAGCAGCTCTCAGGATTTCTACGAGCAGTACTTC
TRBV18	NA	NA	TRBJ1-4	CASSPDRGGGEKLFF	TGTGCCAGCTCACCAGATAGGGGTGGAGGTGAAAAACTGTTTTTT
TRBV2	NA	NA	TRBJ1-1	CATTTGDTEAFF	TGTGCCACCACGACAGGTGACACTGAAGCTTTCTTT
TRBV19	NA	few	TRBJ1-5	CASSITVSSNQPQHF	TGTGCCAGTAGTATCACAGTAAGTAGCAATCAGCCCCAGCATTTT
TRBV5-1	TRBD1	NA	TRBJ2-7	CASSDYGTDTRSSYEQYF	TGCGCCAGCAGCGATTACGGGACAGACACGAGGAGCTCCTACGAGCAGTACTTC
TRBV6-1	NA	once	TRBJ1-1	CASSRQDPNTEAFF	TGTGCCAGCAGCAGACAGGACCCGAACACTGAAGCTTTCTTT
TRBV7-3	NA	NA	TRBJ2-3	CATAEGWGGRTDTQYF	TGTGCCACCGCGGAGGGATGGGGGGGCAGGACAGATACGCAGTATTTT
TRBV6-1	NA	NA	TRBJ1-4	CASSITTNEKLFF	TGTGCCAGTTCTATTACGACTAATGAAAAACTGTTTTTT
TRBV5-1	NA	NA	TRBJ1-3	CASSLGAGGNTIYF	TGCGCCAGCAGCTTGGGGGCCGGTGGAAACACCATATATTTT
TRBV10-3	NA	once	TRBJ1-5	CATGRENQPQHF	TGTGCCACCGGACGGGAGAATCAGCCCCAGCATTTT
TRBV5-1	NA	NA	TRBJ2-7	CASSFGVAKAFDEQYF	TGCGCCAGCAGCTTTGGGGTGGCAAAGGCTTTTGACGAGCAGTACTTC
TRBV6-1	TRBD1	NA	TRBJ1-5	CASISGQGGNQPQHF	TGTGCCAGCATCTCTGGACAGGGAGGCAATCAGCCCCAGCATTTT
TRBV6-4	TRBD1	NA	TRBJ1-2	CATNLGTGGSGYTF	TGTGCCACCAATCTCGGGACAGGGGGGTCTGGCTACACCTTC
TRBV5-5	TRBD2	NA	TRBJ2-3	CASSSGLAGIDTQYF	TGTGCCAGCAGCTCGGGACTAGCCGGAATAGATACGCAGTATTTT
TRBV7-2	NA	once	TRBJ1-5	CASSFPGKGNQPQHF	TGTGCCAGCAGCTTTCCTGGAAAAGGCAATCAGCCCCAGCATTTT
TRBV18	NA	NA	TRBJ2-7	CASSADGGYWGQYF	TGTGCCAGCTCGGCAGACGGGGGCTACTGGGGGCAGTACTTC
TRBV7-3	NA	NA	TRBJ2-7	CASSSQPGQTYEQYF	TGTGCCAGCAGCTCACAACCCGGACAGACCTACGAGCAGTACTTC
TRBV6-5	NA	NA	TRBJ2-7	CASSYGSGQGGVF	TGTGCCAGCAGTTACGGTTCGGGCCAAGGGGGAGTGTTC
TRBV5-1	NA	NA	TRBJ2-3	CASSLEASGTDTQYF	TGCGCCAGCAGCTTGGAGGCTAGCGGCACAGATACGCAGTATTTT
TRBV23-1	NA	NA	TRBJ2-3	CASSSSGGPSTDTQYF	TGCGCCAGCTCGTCCTCCGGAGGTCCTAGCACAGATACGCAGTATTTT
TRBV4-1	NA	NA	TRBJ1-3	CASSQGRGREFSGNTIYF	TGCGCCAGCAGCCAAGGCAGAGGACGAGAGTTTTCTGGAAACACCATATATTTT
TRBV7-7	NA	NA	TRBJ1-2	CASSLGHNYGYTF	TGTGCCAGCAGCTTAGGGCATAACTATGGCTACACCTTC
TRBV28	TRBD1	once	TRBJ1-6	CASSVPGQSSYNSPLHF	TGTGCCAGCAGTGTGCCGGGACAGAGCTCCTATAATTCACCCCTCCACTTT